The clone carrying this TCR beta chain occurred many times. Data came from immunoSEQ multiplex PCR; TCRdb stores just in-frame clones and leaves some out. Of some 300,000 clones listed, roughly 86% are singletons. The sample comes from a study of blood T cell repertoires in COVID-19. Trimming shortened V by 2 bases and J by 3 bases, and 13 bases separated the two germline ends. Germline assignment: CDR1 MDHEN and CDR2 SYDVKM. The CDR3 totals 15 residues. The sequence derives from a woman aged 45-60 years who had been exposed to COVID-19. This rearrangement joins TRBV28 to TRBJ1-1; possible D gene TRBD1, 6 bases. The sample consisted of PBMCs or T cells enriched from blood (not recorded which). CDR3 nucleotide sequence: TGTGCCAGCAGTTTACGTACAACAGGGTACACTGAAGCTTTCTTT. Translation gives CASSLRTTGYTEAFF.